A single T cell receptor beta chain is shown here with its context. Clones were read by immunoSEQ multiplex PCR, and TCRdb kept only the in-frame ones, dropping some. The sample contains some 93,000 clones, about nine tenths of which appear only once. This sample was included in a study of identifying expanded T cells in peripheral blood. The CDR3 length is 13 residues. The germline V gene encodes CDR1 WNHNN and CDR2 SYGVQD (reference sequence). The trim removed 9 bases at V and 4 bases at J, leaving 6 bases unmatched. Input material: blood. This sequence originates from a person aged 18 to 75 in good health. This chain uses TRBV10-1 with TRBJ1-1; TRBD1 matches 9 bases. The CDR3 DNA sequence: TGCGCCAGGAACAGGGGGCCGGGCACTGAAGCTTTCTTT. As protein: CARNRGPGTEAFF.